Included here is one T cell receptor beta chain sequence, with context. The target of this receptor is not known. Base qualities are not at hand, and no much larger clone is one base apart. The entire isolated RNA was reverse transcribed using the High Capacity cDNA Reverse Transcription Kit, and thus expressed TCRB transcripts were sequenced. Deep immunoSEQ sequencing was applied to naive, central memory and regulatory T cell samples, giving an average of roughly 3.5 million total reads per sample. After sorted cells were lysed in RLT buffer, RNA was extracted with DNase-treated RNeasy Micro or Mini kits, with the choice depending on cell number. Each cell subset was processed separately to prevent cross-contamination, with patient and healthy donor samples processed together. The immunoSEQ multiplex PCR was used to amplify TCRB sequences from cDNA, generating 87-bp fragments that spanned the CDR3 region. The amplicons were sequenced using the Illumina HiSeq platform. The published analysis was carried out like this. Synthetic template baselines were used to correct PCR bias computationally, reads within Hamming distance 2 were collapsed, and singletons that could not be merged were discarded. Reads were aligned against IMGT so that V, D and J genes, CDR3 length and insertions or deletions at six rearrangement sites could be assigned. Within each subset, clonotype counts were normalized to the number of sorted cells before true diversity and Gini coefficients were calculated with the tcR R package. The overlap coefficient, calculated on TCRB nucleotide sequences, was used to quantify repertoire sharing. Out-of-frame TCRB sequences from naive cells were analyzed as a proxy for the pre-selection repertoire. The table was pulled from immuneACCESS by TCRdb, which kept in-frame rearrangements only. Such tables lose some clones; where checked, under half of the loss comes from unresolved V genes, and the rest has no known cause. V and J calls and clone size come straight from that table; D and trimming were deduced from the DNA. The sample table contains under 950,000 clones; only one count was recorded for roughly a sixth of them. Of the sample, around 0.02% is held by the ten largest clones.

This record comes from a study of beta chain features in type 1 diabetes (dated 2018 in TCRdb). Background on the whole study: No differences in mean age, gender distribution, total cell number or subset yield were found between patients and healthy donors. A total of roughly 100 million sorted cells were examined across all samples, and the number of cells per subset was strongly correlated with RNA yield. The study compared TCRB repertoires of sorted circulating CD4+ T cell subsets between recently diagnosed type 1 diabetes patients and matched healthy donors. Whereas all 30 or so donors provided naive and central memory subsets, regulatory and stem cell-like memory subsets were isolated from just 8 patients and roughly eight healthy donors.

A single peripheral blood draw of roughly 0.11 L on average was collected from each donor into heparinised tubes. Naive, central memory, regulatory and stem cell-like memory CD4+ T cells were sorted on a BD FACSAria II using a panel including CD45RO, CCR7, CD25, CD127, CD95 and CD27. All sorted populations exceeded 95% purity. PBMCs were isolated right away by Lymphoprep density gradient centrifugation and were stained directly, without culture. To minimize batch effects, samples were stained and sorted in pairs, one healthy donor with one patient per experiment. Results the study describes overall, beyond this receptor: Naive, central memory and regulatory TCRB repertoires appeared to be more alike among patients than among healthy donors. Sequencing cDNA rather than genomic DNA could over-represent highly expressing activated cells, although activation and CD3 levels did not differ between groups. PCR may preferentially amplify shorter templates, but because patient and control samples were amplified and corrected together, any resulting skew would affect both groups equally. Type 1 diabetes patients showed a moderate but significant shortening of TCRB CDR3 length in all four CD4+ subsets. At VDJ recombination sites, type 1 diabetes patients had fewer insertions and more deleted nucleotides, which implies abnormalities in thymic rearrangement. HLA sub-analyses involved small numbers of individuals, so any influence of HLA type on TCRB rearrangement remained unresolved.

The sequenced sample was naive CD4+ T cells from blood. This sample's cell subset or site label indicates: true naive CD4+ T cells. This receptor was taken from a woman in her late teens or twenties in good health.

The DNA sequence is as follows: TGTGCCAGCAAAAGCGTGCAGATTTTCACCGGGGAGCTGTTTTTT. The resulting protein is CASKSVQIFTGELFF. The rearrangement joined TRBV28 to TRBJ2-2; no confident D gene assignment can be made. Reading from cysteine to phenylalanine, the CDR3 counts 15 amino acids. CDR3 DNA only is kept here, 45 bases in frame from base 1. Per the germline V gene, MDHEN is the CDR1 and SYDVKM is the CDR2. The V and J ends are trimmed by 7 bases and 4 bases, leaving 16 bases between them.